One sample yielded the 32 T cell receptor beta chains listed below, sequenced in a study of blood T cell repertoires in COVID-19. Data came from immunoSEQ multiplex PCR; TCRdb stores just in-frame clones and leaves some out. The sample records about 140,000 clones, 86% being singletons. The sample was PBMCs or T cells enriched from blood (not recorded which). These receptors were obtained from a man aged 45 to 65 who had recovered from COVID-19.

V and J are TRBV5-5 and TRBJ1-6; D might be TRBD1 (6 bases). The CDR3 extends over 15 amino acids. Trimming took 4 bases from V and 2 from J, leaving 10 bases between them. The germline V gene has CDR1 SGHKS and CDR2 YYEKEE (reference sequence). In DNA form, the CDR3 reads TGTGCCAGCAGCCCTGGACAGCCCTATAATTCACCCCTCCACTTT. As protein: CASSPGQPYNSPLHF.

This clone occurred once. The chain carries TRBV11-1 and TRBJ2-7; TRBD1 aligns across 7 bases. V trimming: 6 bases; J trimming: 2 bases; junction bases outside the gene matches: 4. Germline CDR1 SGHAT, CDR2 FQDESV (reference sequence). CDR3 length: 13 amino acids. CDR3 protein: CASSYRGTYEQYV. For the CDR3, the DNA is TGTGCCAGCAGTTACAGGGGAACCTACGAGCAGTACGTC.

The rearrangement links TRBV6-2 or TRBV6-3 to TRBJ1-4; unclear D gene. This CDR3 contains 14 residues. Trimming took 6 bases from V and 4 from J, leaving 12 bases between them. CDR1 MNHEY and CDR2 SVGEGT come from the germline V gene. CDR3 protein: CASSPGGHNEKLFF. The CDR3 DNA reads TGTGCCAGCAGCCCCGGCGGCCATAATGAAAAACTGTTTTTT.

CDR3 region: CATDRTNTEAFF. Written as DNA, the CDR3 is TGTGCCACCGACAGAACGAACACTGAAGCTTTCTTT. V gene TRBV7-9 combines with J gene TRBJ1-1; TRBD1 is a possible D gene (5 bases). This CDR3 has 12 amino acids. Looked up from germline, CDR1 is SEHNR and CDR2 is FQNEAQ (reference sequence). Trimming took off 10 bases at V and 1 base at J, with 10 bases between the two ends.

The V gene is TRBV5-1, the J gene TRBJ2-1, with D possibly TRBD1 on 8 matching bases. V lost 5 bases and J 8 bases, leaving 14 bases between the germline ends. Germline-derived CDR1 and CDR2 are SGHRS and YFSETQ. The CDR3 runs to 13 residues. CDR3 in DNA: TGCGCCAGCAGGGTCACAGGGGGGGATGAGCAGTTCTTC. Translated: CASRVTGGDEQFF.

The V gene is TRBV25-1, the J gene TRBJ1-6; 7 bases match TRBD1. From germline, CDR1 is MGHDK and CDR2 SYGVNS. V gave up 3 bases and J gave up 0 bases; unmatched junction bases: 2. This CDR3 has 16 residues. The CDR3 DNA is TGTGCCAGCAGTGACGGGACAGTCTCCTATAATTCACCCCTCCACTTT. Translation: CASSDGTVSYNSPLHF.

This clone was found a few times. CDR3 sequence (DNA): TGTGCCAGCAGCTTGGCCAGCGGGGGCGGCACCGGGGAGCTGTTTTTT. Its protein product is CASSLASGGGTGELFF. The genes are TRBV5-4 and TRBJ2-2; TRBD2 matches at 8 bases. This CDR3 is 16 amino acids long. The V gene's germline CDR1 is SGHNT and CDR2 YYREEE (reference sequence). The V gene end was trimmed by 0 bases and the J gene end by 4 bases; junction bases not matched to a gene: 5.

A single count supports this clone. The CDR3 loop reads CASRSGVNTGELFF. The CDR3 nucleotides are TGTGCCAGCCGGAGCGGAGTAAACACCGGGGAGCTGTTTTTT. The chain has TRBV19 and TRBJ2-2; D is perhaps TRBD2 (5 bases). CDR1 is LNHDA and CDR2 is SQIVND in the germline V gene (reference sequence). Trimming cost V 9 bases and J 2 bases, with 13 bases left between them. The CDR3 contains 14 residues.

This clone was seen only a few times. CDR3 amino acids: CASRNSGANVLTF. The CDR3 DNA is TGTGCCAGCAGGAATAGTGGGGCCAACGTCCTGACTTTC. V usage is TRBV11-2 and J usage is TRBJ2-6; no clear D. Germline CDR1 reads SGHAT; CDR2 reads FQNNGV. V lost 6 bases and J lost 3, with 6 bases in between. This CDR3 spans 13 amino acids.

The rearrangement uses TRBV5-4 and TRBJ2-1, with 14 bases lining up with TRBD2. This CDR3 spans 15 amino acids. Looked up from germline, CDR1 is SGHNT and CDR2 is YYREEE (reference sequence). The trim removed 5 bases at V and 4 bases at J, leaving 2 bases unmatched. The CDR3 protein is CASSRLAGGYNEQFF. CDR3 nucleotides: TGTGCCAGCAGTCGACTAGCGGGAGGGTACAATGAGCAGTTCTTC.

The genes are TRBV3-1 (or the pseudogene TRBV3-2) and TRBJ2-2, with a possible D match to TRBD2 (5 bases). CDR1 LGHDT and CDR2 YNNKEL come from the germline V gene (reference sequence). The CDR3 totals 17 residues. The V end was cut by 4 bases, the J end by 5 bases, with 20 bases between. The CDR3 DNA follows: TGTGCCAGCAGCCTCCTTCTAGCAACAAGAGGGACCGGGGAGCTGTTTTTT. It codes for CASSLLLATRGTGELFF.

V usage is TRBV30 and J usage is TRBJ2-1; TRBD2 matches 8 bases. The junction had 13 bases not matched to a gene; V was cut back by 3 bases and J by 9 bases. Germline loops: CDR1 GTSNPN, CDR2 SVGIG (reference sequence). The CDR3 loop spans 15 amino acids. This CDR3 is CAWRRKGAGVSEQFF. The CDR3 nucleotides read TGTGCCTGGAGGAGAAAAGGAGCGGGGGTAAGTGAGCAGTTCTTC.

CDR3 DNA sequence: TGTGCCAGCCGCAAGTCGCCCTTACACGCCTACGAGCAGTACTTC. Its translation: CASRKSPLHAYEQYF. V and J are TRBV5-8 and TRBJ2-7, with no clear D. CDR3 length: 15 residues. Germline V CDR1 and CDR2: SGHTS, YDEGEE. Trimming left V 7 bases short and J 2 bases short, with 19 bases between.

V gene TRBV7-8 combines with J gene TRBJ2-1, with 10 nucleotides matching TRBD2. Germline CDR1 is SGHVS and CDR2 is FQNEAQ. The CDR3 is 16 residues long. V gave up 4 bases and J gave up 7 bases; unmatched junction bases: 10. The CDR3: CASSWRGTSDYNEQFF. CDR3 DNA sequence: TGTGCCAGCAGCTGGCGTGGGACTAGCGATTATAATGAGCAGTTCTTC.

The chain carries TRBV6-2 or TRBV6-3 and TRBJ2-5; 7 positions agree with TRBD2. The J segment lost 7 bases and the V segment lost 2 bases, leaving 4 bases of the junction unmatched. The CDR3 is made up of 13 amino acids. CDR1 is MNHEY and CDR2 is SVGEGT in the germline V gene. CDR3 nucleotides: TGTGCCAGCAGTTACGGGGGGGTTGCGACCCAGTACTTC. This translates into CASSYGGVATQYF.

The rearrangement links TRBV3-1 (or the pseudogene TRBV3-2) to TRBJ2-3, with a possible D match to TRBD2 (5 bases). This CDR3 is 15 amino acids long. Trimming removed 3 bases from V and 4 bases from J, with 14 bases in between. From germline, CDR1 is LGHDT and CDR2 YNNKEL (reference sequence). This CDR3 is CASSHLQRSPDTQYF. The CDR3 coding sequence is TGTGCCAGCAGCCATTTACAGCGGAGCCCAGATACGCAGTATTTT.

This chain connects TRBV2 to TRBJ2-5, with D possibly being TRBD1 (6 bases). The germline V gene has CDR1 SNHLY and CDR2 FYNNEI. Trimming removed 8 bases from V and 0 bases from J, with 7 bases in between. This CDR3 comprises 12 residues. The CDR3 is CASRTDQETQYF. The CDR3 nucleotides read TGTGCCAGCCGGACAGACCAAGAGACCCAGTACTTC.

This clone was detected only once. The J gene is TRBJ2-1, the V gene TRBV19; D might be TRBD2 (5 bases). Germline CDR1 LNHDA, CDR2 SQIVND (reference sequence). The CDR3 is 14 amino acids. Trimming removed 9 bases from V and 10 bases from J, with 22 bases in between. CDR3 nucleotides: TGTGCCAGCAAGTACGCTCCCGGGGTCGGGGAGCAGTTCTTC. It translates to CASKYAPGVGEQFF.

This chain uses TRBV24-1 with TRBJ2-1, with 7 bases matching TRBD1. In germline, CDR1 is KGHDR, CDR2 SFDVKD. Losses at the gene ends were 9 bases for V and 5 bases for J; bases not matched to a gene: 9. CDR3 length: 14 residues. This chain's CDR3 is CATHEGGRNNEQFF. The CDR3 DNA follows: TGTGCCACCCATGAAGGGGGCAGGAACAATGAGCAGTTCTTC.

This clone was picked up one time. The CDR3 DNA reads TGTGCCACCAGTGGCGGGGCGGAGAACACAGATACGCAGTATTTT. Protein sequence: CATSGGAENTDTQYF. This sequence joins TRBV24-1 and TRBJ2-3; D perhaps matches TRBD2 (6 bases). The CDR3 runs to 15 residues. Germline assignment: CDR1 KGHDR and CDR2 SFDVKD. The V end lost 5 bases, the J end lost 2 bases, and 13 bases lay between the germline ends.

The CDR3 sequence is CASSLGVGGATDTQYF. The CDR3 DNA follows: TGTGCCAGCAGCCTAGGGGTTGGCGGGGCCACAGATACGCAGTATTTT. This chain joins TRBV11-1 and TRBJ2-3; the D gene is possibly TRBD2 (6 bases). From germline, CDR1 is SGHAT and CDR2 FQDESV (reference sequence). V shed 5 bases and J shed 2 bases, with 17 bases lying between them. This CDR3 is 16 amino acids long.

The chain combines TRBV6-5 with TRBJ1-3; D perhaps matches TRBD1 (6 bases). Germline CDR1 reads MNHEY; CDR2 reads SVGAGI. Trimming cost V 6 bases and J 3 bases, with 15 bases left between them. This CDR3 has 15 amino acids. The CDR3: CASRPQGYDGNTIYF. Written as DNA, the CDR3 is TGTGCCAGCAGACCCCAGGGGTACGATGGAAACACCATATATTTT.

The CDR3 nucleotides read TGTGCCAGCAGGACCGGGTCCTGGAATCAGCCCCAGCATTTT. Translating gives CASRTGSWNQPQHF. This sequence joins TRBV28 and TRBJ1-5; the D is unclear. The CDR3 extends over 14 amino acids. CDR1 is MDHEN, CDR2 SYDVKM, per germline. V shed 6 bases and J shed 4 bases, with 13 bases lying between them.

The CDR3 protein is CASSITRGAEAFF. The CDR3 DNA reads as TGTGCCAGTAGTATTACCAGGGGGGCTGAAGCTTTCTTT. This chain links TRBV19 with TRBJ1-1, with 7 bases fitting TRBD1. V gave up 3 bases and J gave up 6 bases; unmatched junction bases: 4. This CDR3 is 13 amino acids long. The germline gives CDR1 LNHDA, CDR2 SQIVND (reference sequence).

V usage is TRBV7-9 and J usage is TRBJ2-1; 9 bases are a match to TRBD2. Germline V CDR1 and CDR2: SEHNR, FQNEAQ (reference sequence). CDR3 length: 16 amino acids. With V trimmed by 6 bases and J by 7 bases, 13 bases remained unmatched. Here the CDR3 reads CASSGAASGERNEQFF. DNA of the CDR3: TGTGCCAGCAGTGGGGCGGCTAGCGGGGAGAGGAATGAGCAGTTCTTC.

The chain recombines TRBV4-3 with TRBJ2-1; 12 bases are shared with TRBD2. The V gene's germline CDR1 is LGHNA and CDR2 YSLEER. This CDR3 spans 16 amino acids. The ends lost 4 bases at V and 10 bases at J; junction bases unmatched: 11. CDR3 amino acids: CASSPSETSGSREQFF. DNA for the CDR3: TGCGCCAGCAGCCCCAGTGAGACTAGCGGGAGTCGCGAGCAGTTCTTC.

The rearrangement uses TRBV24-1 and TRBJ2-2; TRBD1 matches at 7 bases. Germline loops: CDR1 KGHDR, CDR2 SFDVKD. J gave up 1 base and V 10 bases, and 2 bases lay outside the gene matches. The CDR3 consists of 13 residues. The CDR3 here is CATRTGNTGELFF. In DNA form, the CDR3 reads TGTGCCACTAGGACAGGGAACACCGGGGAGCTGTTTTTT.

This clone showed up just a few times. The chain links TRBV14 to TRBJ1-1; D possibly corresponds to TRBD1 (5 bases). The CDR3 has 16 amino acids. Germline loops: CDR1 SGHDN, CDR2 FVKESK. The germline V and J ends were trimmed by 0 bases and 0 bases, with 11 bases remaining between them. CDR3 sequence: CASSQDWGGVNTEAFF. CDR3 nucleotide sequence: TGTGCCAGCAGCCAAGATTGGGGAGGGGTGAACACTGAAGCTTTCTTT.

J is TRBJ2-1 and V is TRBV7-3, with 10 bases matching TRBD2. The CDR3 spans 14 residues. The germline V gene encodes CDR1 SGHTA and CDR2 FQGTGA. Losses at the gene ends were 2 bases for V and 8 bases for J; bases not matched to a gene: 3. The DNA for the CDR3 is TGTGCCAGCAGCTTATTCGGGACTAGCGATGAGCAGTTCTTC. Its protein product is CASSLFGTSDEQFF. Variable domain in full (rest from reference TRBV7-3 and TRBJ2-1): GAGVSQTPSNKVTEKGKYVELRCDPISGHTALYWYRQSLGQGPEFLIYFQGTGAADDSGLPNDRFFAVRPEGSVSTLKIQRTERGDSAVYLCASSLFGTSDEQFFGPGTRLTVL.

As regards this clone: The junction and the germline gene differ at one end; a read error may be behind it. V usage is TRBV3-1 (or the pseudogene TRBV3-2) and J usage is TRBJ2-3, with D tentatively TRBD2 (6 bases). This CDR3 has 14 residues. Looked up from germline, CDR1 is LGHDT and CDR2 is YNNKEL (reference sequence). CDR3: CASSQLRGSDTQYF. CDR3 coding DNA: TGTGCCAGCAGCCAATTGCGGGGATCAGACACGCAGTATTTT.

The rearrangement joins TRBV7-9 to TRBJ2-2; 7 bases map to TRBD1. CDR1 and CDR2 from the germline V gene are SEHNR and FQNEAQ (reference sequence). J was trimmed by 2 bases and V by 1 base; bases with no gene match: 4. CDR3 length equals 16 residues. CDR3 loop: CASSLVGTVNTGELFF. The CDR3 DNA reads TGTGCCAGCAGCTTAGTAGGGACAGTAAACACCGGGGAGCTGTTTTTT. Full variable domain (missing parts from reference TRBV7-9 and TRBJ2-2): DTGVSQNPRHKITKRGQNVTFRCDPISEHNRLYWYRQTLGQGPEFLTYFQNEAQLEKSRLLSDRFSAERPKGSFSTLEIQRTEQGDSAMYLCASSLVGTVNTGELFFGEGSRLTVL.

This sequence joins TRBV9 and TRBJ2-5; TRBD1 agrees at 11 bases. This CDR3 is built from 15 residues. Per the germline V gene, CDR1 is SGDLS and CDR2 is YYNGEE. The V gene end was trimmed by 3 bases and the J gene end by 4 bases; junction bases not matched to a gene: 5. This CDR3 reads CASSARGTGGETQYF. The CDR3 DNA is TGTGCCAGCAGCGCACGGGGGACAGGGGGAGAGACCCAGTACTTC.